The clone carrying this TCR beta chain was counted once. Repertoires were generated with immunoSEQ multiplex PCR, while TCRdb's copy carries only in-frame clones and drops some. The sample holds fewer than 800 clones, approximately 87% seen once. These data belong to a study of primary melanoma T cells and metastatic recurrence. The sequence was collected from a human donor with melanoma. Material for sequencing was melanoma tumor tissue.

CDR3 bases: TGTGCCACCAGCACAGGGCCCTACAGAGATACGCAGTATTTT. Translation: CATSTGPYRDTQYF. The V gene is TRBV15, the J gene TRBJ2-3, with D maybe TRBD1 (5 bases). Trimming took off 4 bases at V and 5 bases at J, with 13 bases between the two ends. This CDR3 contains 14 residues. Germline CDR1 and CDR2: LNHNV and YYDKDF (reference sequence). Full variable domain (outside the CDR3, taken from reference TRBV15 and TRBJ2-3): DAMVIQNPRYQVTQFGKPVTLSCSQTLNHNVMYWYQQKSSQAPKLLFHYYDKDFNNEADTPDNFQSRRPNTSFCFLDIRSPGLGDTAMYLCATSTGPYRDTQYFGPGTRLTVL.